Shown below are 18 T cell receptor beta chains from a single sample sequenced in a study of control samples from healthy donors and cancer patients. TCRdb's table, derived via immunoSEQ multiplex PCR, lists solely in-frame clones and lacks some. The sample carries some 110,000 clones, 83% recorded once. The sample taken for sequencing was blood. All receptors come from a woman between 50 and 59 years old in good health.

The chain joins TRBV19 to TRBJ1-2; tentative D call: TRBD1 (6 bases). Per the germline V gene, CDR1 is LNHDA and CDR2 is SQIVND (reference sequence). V was pared by 3 bases and J by 4 bases, with 15 bases between. This CDR3 is 15 amino acids long. The CDR3 DNA reads as TGTGCCAGTAGTATTGGGGGCCCACAAATCTATGGCTACACCTTC. Its protein is CASSIGGPQIYGYTF.

The chain joins TRBV2 to TRBJ2-5; 12 bases are a match to TRBD1. This CDR3 contains 16 residues. CDR1 and CDR2 (germline): SNHLY, FYNNEI. Losses at the gene ends were 5 bases for V and 7 bases for J; bases not matched to a gene: 11. Here the CDR3 reads CASSTTGTGGAATQYF. The CDR3 DNA reads TGTGCCAGCAGTACAACCGGGACAGGGGGCGCGGCGACCCAGTACTTC. Together with reference TRBV2 and TRBJ2-5, the CDR3 gives the full variable domain: EPEVTQTPSHQVTQMGQEVILRCVPISNHLYFYWYRQILGQKVEFLVSFYNNEISEKSEIFDDQFSVERPDGSNFTLKIRSTKLEDSAMYFCASSTTGTGGAATQYFGPGTRLLVL.

The chain uses TRBV7-8 and TRBJ2-2; weak D call: TRBD1 (5 bases). The germline V gene encodes CDR1 SGHVS and CDR2 FQNEAQ. Deletions cut 6 bases from V and 4 bases from J, with 15 bases between. This CDR3 spans 15 amino acids. This CDR3 reads CASSPTGWGTGELFF. In DNA form, the CDR3 reads TGTGCCAGCAGTCCTACAGGATGGGGCACCGGGGAGCTGTTTTTT. Together with reference TRBV7-8 and TRBJ2-2, the CDR3 gives the full variable domain: GAGVSQSPRYKVAKRGQDVALRCDPISGHVSLFWYQQALGQGPEFLTYFQNEAQLDKSGLPSDRFFAERPEGSVSTLKIQRTQQEDSAVYLCASSPTGWGTGELFFGEGSRLTVL.

This chain uses TRBV15 with TRBJ2-3; D is possibly TRBD1 or TRBD2 (6 bases each). Germline lookup yields CDR1 LNHNV and CDR2 YYDKDF (reference sequence). Trimming took off 0 bases at V and 1 base at J, with 11 bases between the two ends. This CDR3 contains 16 residues. In DNA form, the CDR3 reads TGTGCCACCAGCAGAGATCGGGGGCCGGGCACAGATACGCAGTATTTT. It translates to CATSRDRGPGTDTQYF.

The CDR3 region is CASSEIGETQYF. The DNA for the CDR3 is TGTGCCAGCAGTGAAATCGGGGAGACCCAGTACTTC. The rearrangement links TRBV6-1 to TRBJ2-5; D uncertain. The CDR3 consists of 12 residues. Trimming took off 2 bases at V and 5 bases at J, with 6 bases between the two ends. Germline V gene data show CDR1 as MNHNS and CDR2 as SASEGT.

The chain couples TRBV19 to TRBJ1-1, with D maybe TRBD1 (5 bases). The V gene lost 6 bases and the J gene lost 4 bases, with 18 bases spanning the gap. The germline CDR1 and CDR2 sequences are LNHDA and SQIVND (reference sequence). The CDR3 runs 15 residues. The CDR3 bases are TGTGCCAGTAGCAGCCAGGGACTCGGGAGCACTGAAGCTTTCTTT. Amino acid sequence: CASSSQGLGSTEAFF.

The chain is built from TRBV29-1 and TRBJ2-1, with D perhaps matching TRBD1 or TRBD2 (5 bases each). This CDR3 is built from 14 residues. V was pared by 7 bases and J by 0 bases, with 13 bases between. Germline V CDR1 and CDR2: SQVTM, ANQGSEA. This CDR3 is CSASKGPSYNEQFF. As DNA, the CDR3 is TGCAGCGCGTCCAAGGGACCCTCCTACAATGAGCAGTTCTTC.

The V and J genes are TRBV10-1 and TRBJ2-7; D is unclear. Trimming cost V 3 bases and J 3 bases, with 18 bases left between them. Germline CDR1 is WNHNN and CDR2 is SYGVQD (reference sequence). The CDR3 spans 16 residues. The CDR3, as DNA: TGCGCCAGCAGTGACCTTCCAAGTCCGACCCACTACGAGCAGTACTTC. It yields the protein CASSDLPSPTHYEQYF.

The chain recombines TRBV15 with TRBJ1-4, with D perhaps matching TRBD1 (5 bases). In germline, CDR1 is LNHNV, CDR2 YYDKDF (reference sequence). The CDR3 contains 15 residues. V lost 5 bases, J lost 7 bases, and 17 bases lay in between. The CDR3 sequence is CATSGRSGGSEKLFF. For the CDR3, the DNA is TGTGCCACCAGCGGTCGCTCCGGGGGGAGTGAAAAACTGTTTTTT.

This clone was found a few times. The chain has TRBV5-5 and TRBJ2-1, with 8 bases identical to TRBD1. Germline CDR1 SGHKS, CDR2 YYEKEE (reference sequence). The CDR3 extends over 14 amino acids. Trimming cost V 2 bases and J 5 bases; bases outside gene matches: 3. CDR3 nucleotides: TGTGCCAGCAGCTTAGGACAGGGCGACAATGAGCAGTTCTTC. This encodes CASSLGQGDNEQFF.

The chain has TRBV7-3 and TRBJ2-2; D is uncertain. The CDR3 totals 14 residues. V shed 2 bases and J shed 5 bases, with 9 bases lying between them. Germline V lookup: CDR1 SGHTA, CDR2 FQGTGA. CDR3 nucleotides: TGTGCCAGCAGCTTACCGGGTCTTACCGGGGAGCTGTTTTTT. It yields the protein CASSLPGLTGELFF.

V gene TRBV12-3 or TRBV12-4 combines with J gene TRBJ1-2, with D unresolved. The CDR3 runs 13 residues. Between the trimmed V and J ends, which lost 6 bases and 2 bases, there was a span of 10 bases. This CDR3 is CASSDQKNYGYTF. The CDR3 DNA reads as TGTGCCAGCAGCGACCAGAAAAACTATGGCTACACCTTC.

This chain uses TRBV13 with TRBJ2-1; TRBD2 aligns across 9 bases. The CDR3 runs to 17 residues. Germline V CDR1 and CDR2: PRHDT, FYEKMQ (reference sequence). V shed 1 base and J 8 bases; nucleotides not matched to a gene: 12. CDR3 in amino acids: CASSLDSGLAGLDEQFF. CDR3 sequence (DNA): TGTGCCAGCAGCTTAGATTCGGGTCTAGCGGGGCTCGATGAGCAGTTCTTC.

The chain uses TRBV7-9 and TRBJ2-2, with 8 bases aligning to TRBD2. CDR1 and CDR2 (germline): SEHNR, FQNEAQ (reference sequence). Trimming took 5 bases from V and 4 from J; bases not matched to a gene: 3. This CDR3 region has 14 residues. The CDR3 loop is CASSTRGGTGELFF. The CDR3 nucleotides are TGTGCCAGCAGCACCCGGGGGGGCACCGGGGAGCTGTTTTTT. The full variable domain, rest sourced from reference TRBV7-9 and TRBJ2-2, is DTGVSQNPRHKITKRGQNVTFRCDPISEHNRLYWYRQTLGQGPEFLTYFQNEAQLEKSRLLSDRFSAERPKGSFSTLEIQRTEQGDSAMYLCASSTRGGTGELFFGEGSRLTVL.

The chain couples TRBV5-1 to TRBJ2-5; D gene uncertain. Trimming pared 4 bases from V and 5 bases from J, leaving 15 bases between. The CDR3 has 14 amino acids. CDR1 is SGHRS and CDR2 is YFSETQ in the germline V gene. The CDR3, as DNA: TGCGCCAGCAGCGAACGGCCCCGGCGGGAGACCCAGTACTTC. Residues: CASSERPRRETQYF.

This chain links TRBV7-2 with TRBJ1-1; 7 positions agree with TRBD1. Trimming took 5 bases from V and 10 from J; bases not matched to a gene: 10. Germline-derived CDR1 and CDR2 are SGHTA and FQGNSA. This CDR3 is 13 amino acids long. The CDR3 spells CASSLRQGNRAFF. The CDR3 bases are TGTGCCAGCAGCCTAAGACAGGGTAATAGAGCTTTCTTT.

V and J are TRBV5-1 and TRBJ1-2; the D gene is possibly TRBD1 (5 bases). V was clipped by 2 bases and J by 3 bases, with 11 bases between them. Per germline, CDR1 SGHRS and CDR2 YFSETQ. This CDR3 has 14 residues. The CDR3 reads CASSLEGPHYGYTF. CDR3 DNA: TGCGCCAGCAGCTTAGAGGGACCCCACTATGGCTACACCTTC. The variable domain in full, with the rest retrieved from reference TRBV5-1 and TRBJ1-2, is KAGVTQTPRYLIKTRGQQVTLSCSPISGHRSVSWYQQTPGQGLQFLFEYFSETQRNKGNFPGRFSGRQFSNSRSEMNVSTLELGDSALYLCASSLEGPHYGYTFGSGTRLTVV.

The chain links TRBV7-9 to TRBJ2-7; the D gene is possibly TRBD2 (6 bases). V shed 2 bases and J shed 3 bases, with 14 bases lying between them. The CDR3 spans 15 residues. Germline V CDR1 and CDR2: SEHNR, FQNEAQ (reference sequence). The CDR3 DNA reads TGTGCCAGCAGCTTACGGCGGGACCTACACTACGAGCAGTACTTC. Its translation: CASSLRRDLHYEQYF.